The clone carrying this T cell receptor (beta chain) has ten or more counts. Its target is unknown. The sample is drawn from a study of blood T cells in healthy people across ages. Overall study results and limits: The long-lived group displayed more naive CD4+ cells, plus higher diversity, than the aged donors did. Older individuals had lower TCR beta diversity per million T cells (the decline was roughly linear). TCR beta diversity correlated strongly with naive T cell percentage.

Through a sample-barcoded 5' primer and a J-beta primer mix, a second PCR was run for about 6 to 12 cycles. TCRdb re-analysed the 5' RACE reads in MiXCR, keeping a single row per CDR3 protein. The sample consists of about 650,000 distinct CDR3 sequences, around 32% of them appearing once. The CDR3 consists of 17 residues. With 4 bases clipped from V and 0 bases from J, the junction kept 7 bases outside the gene matches. Per germline, CDR1 SGHRS and CDR2 YFSETQ. J is TRBJ2-6 and V is TRBV5-1, with 7 bases fitting TRBD1. This TCR was sampled from a woman over 75 in good health. Sample: blood. CDR3 DNA: TGCGCCAGCAGCCCCCGGACAGGCGTCTCTGGGGCCAACGTCCTGACTTTC. Its protein is CASSPRTGVSGANVLTF.